The T cell receptor (beta chain) under discussion was sequenced for a study of Graves' ophthalmopathy and Graves' hyperthyroidism. The study, taken as a whole, reports: Detected in blood as well were most expanded thyroid clonotypes with frequency above 0.001.

New diagnoses, under 2 months' duration, and ages 18 to 65 characterized the hyperthyroidism patients. With regard to this clonotype: The antigen remains unidentified.

Researchers took RNA transcripts and amplified TCR beta CDR3 regions from them. First-round RT-PCR employed HTBI primers, with a second-round multiplex PCR after it. TCRdb re-derived calls from the multiplex PCR reads in MiXCR, one entry per CDR3 protein. The repertoire has hundreds of thousands of distinct CDR3 sequences, over 20% of them found once; the top ten carry around 6.5%. Trimming cost V 7 bases and J 3 bases; bases outside gene matches: 9. This CDR3 region has 15 residues. Germline lookup yields CDR1 MNHNS and CDR2 SASEGT. The rearrangement joins TRBV6-1 to TRBJ1-1, with 9 positions matching TRBD1. This receptor was identified in a woman younger than 35 with stable Graves' hyperthyroidism. Some clones in this sample may be carry-over from other donors' samples. The sequencing sample was made of peripheral blood. The CDR3 DNA reads as TGTGCCAGCACCCGGGACAGGGCAAGTTACACTGAAGCTTTCTTT. This sequence encodes CASTRDRASYTEAFF.